This T cell receptor (beta chain) was captured in a study of radiotherapy plus CTLA-4 blockade in lung cancer (dated by TCRdb to about 2018). Turning to the overall study: Objective responses occurred in roughly a sixth of enrolled patients, and around 30% achieved disease control. Paper-wide results and their limitations: Increased serum interferon-beta after radiation, together with early dynamic changes in blood T cell clones, were reported to be the strongest predictors of response. After treatment with radiotherapy and ipilimumab, TCR clones that originated in tumors expanded in peripheral blood.

Focal radiation therapy combined with CTLA-4 blockade (ipilimumab) was tested in patients with chemo-refractory metastatic non-small-cell lung cancer. After removal of 0 bases from V and 4 bases from J, the junction retains 4 bases not matched to a gene. Including the terminal cysteine and phenylalanine, the CDR3 comprises 14 residues. The sequence is cut down to CDR3 DNA, 42 bases in frame from base 1. CDR1 GTSNPN and CDR2 SVGIG were looked up in the germline V gene (reference sequence). The library was generated by the immunoSEQ multiplex PCR assay. In TCRdb, the immuneACCESS table is reduced to in-frame sequences with V and J assigned. These tables do not hold every clone; where another copy was compared, an unresolved V gene accounts for under half, and the others remain unexplained. This sample comprises 45,000 to 55,000 clones, around nine tenths of them detected only once. The top ten hold 7.8% of the sample.

Points on this clone: This clone's antigen is unknown. No per-base quality is available; no much larger clone lies one base away.

The origin of this receptor is a human donor with non-small cell lung cancer whose response to radiotherapy plus ipilimumab could not be evaluated. The rearrangement joined TRBV30 to TRBJ2-5; TRBD1 fits 8 bases in the junction. The starting material was peripheral blood, obtained from a patient treated with radiotherapy plus ipilimumab. The CDR3 in this case is CAWSVTGAGETQYF. The nucleotide sequence reads TGTGCCTGGAGTGTGACAGGGGCGGGAGAGACCCAGTACTTC.